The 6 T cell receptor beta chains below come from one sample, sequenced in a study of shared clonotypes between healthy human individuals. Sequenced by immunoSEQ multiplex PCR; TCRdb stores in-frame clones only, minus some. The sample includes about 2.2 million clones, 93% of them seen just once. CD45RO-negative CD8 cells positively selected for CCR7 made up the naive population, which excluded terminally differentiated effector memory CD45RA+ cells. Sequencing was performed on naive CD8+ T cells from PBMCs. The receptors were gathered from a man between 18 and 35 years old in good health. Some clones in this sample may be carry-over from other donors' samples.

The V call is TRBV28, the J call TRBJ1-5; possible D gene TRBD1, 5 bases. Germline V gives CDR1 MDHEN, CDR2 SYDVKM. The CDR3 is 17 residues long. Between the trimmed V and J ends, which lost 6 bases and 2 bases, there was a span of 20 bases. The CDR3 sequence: CASSIGAQVWGNQPQHF. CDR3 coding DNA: TGTGCCAGCAGCATCGGGGCCCAGGTGTGGGGCAATCAGCCCCAGCATTTT.

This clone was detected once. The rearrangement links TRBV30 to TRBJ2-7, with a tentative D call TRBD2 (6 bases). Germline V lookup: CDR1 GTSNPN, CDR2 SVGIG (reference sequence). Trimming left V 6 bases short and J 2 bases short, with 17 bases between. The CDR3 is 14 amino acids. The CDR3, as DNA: TGTGCCTGCCCCCCGCGGGGCAGGCCCTACGAGCAGTACTTC. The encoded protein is CACPPRGRPYEQYF.

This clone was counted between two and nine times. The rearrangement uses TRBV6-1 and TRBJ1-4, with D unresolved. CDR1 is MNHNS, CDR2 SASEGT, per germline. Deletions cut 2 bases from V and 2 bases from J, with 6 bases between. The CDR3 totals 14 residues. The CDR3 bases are TGTGCCAGCAGTGAAAGTCGGACTAATGAAAAACTGTTTTTT. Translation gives CASSESRTNEKLFF.

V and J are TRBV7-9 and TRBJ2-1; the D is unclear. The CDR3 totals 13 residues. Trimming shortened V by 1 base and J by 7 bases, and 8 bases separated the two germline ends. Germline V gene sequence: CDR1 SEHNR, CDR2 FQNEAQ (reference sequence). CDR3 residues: CASSLVTRNEQFF. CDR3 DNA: TGTGCCAGCAGCTTAGTAACCCGTAATGAGCAGTTCTTC.

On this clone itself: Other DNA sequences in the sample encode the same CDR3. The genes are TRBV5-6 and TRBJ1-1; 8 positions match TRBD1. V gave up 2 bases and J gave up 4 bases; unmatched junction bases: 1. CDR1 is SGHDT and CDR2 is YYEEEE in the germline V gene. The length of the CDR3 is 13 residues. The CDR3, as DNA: TGTGCCAGCAGCTTAACAGGGGGCACTGAAGCTTTCTTT. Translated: CASSLTGGTEAFF. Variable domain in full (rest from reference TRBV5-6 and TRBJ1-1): DAGVTQSPTHLIKTRGQQVTLRCSPKSGHDTVSWYQQALGQGPQFIFQYYEEEERQRGNFPDRFSGHQFPNYSSELNVNALLLGDSALYLCASSLTGGTEAFFGQGTRLTVV.

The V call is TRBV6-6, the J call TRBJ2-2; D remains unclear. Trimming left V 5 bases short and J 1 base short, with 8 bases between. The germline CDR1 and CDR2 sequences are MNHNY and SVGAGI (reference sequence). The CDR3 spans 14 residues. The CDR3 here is CASSLRQNTGELFF. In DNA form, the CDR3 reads TGTGCCAGCAGTCTAAGACAGAACACCGGGGAGCTGTTTTTT.